This T cell receptor beta chain was obtained from a study of cytomegalovirus exposure and HLA in healthy donors. This clone was observed once. Among the approximately 130 subjects of the validation cohort, separate from the approximately 670-subject first cohort, were the donors. Profiled with immunoSEQ multiplex PCR; TCRdb holds only in-frame clones, not every one. The data hold around 230,000 clones, with approximately 83% observed a single time. V trimming: 2 bases; J trimming: 3 bases; junction bases outside the gene matches: 0. Per germline, CDR1 WNHNN and CDR2 SYGVQD (reference sequence). There are 15 residues in the CDR3.

The J gene is TRBJ2-3, the V gene TRBV10-1; TRBD2 agrees at 12 bases. This receptor was identified in a woman aged 25 to 39 in good health and CMV-seropositive. The sequenced material came from PBMCs. The CDR3 loop reads CASSELAGGTDTQYF. As DNA, the CDR3 is TGCGCCAGCAGTGAGCTAGCGGGAGGGACAGATACGCAGTATTTT.